This T cell receptor beta chain was retrieved from a study of cytotoxic CD8 clonotypes in ibrutinib-treated CLL. Broader study findings: Increased clonality at ibrutinib response gave way to a return toward baseline at progression. Starting clonality was above that of age-matched healthy donors and tracked circulating CD8+ T-cell counts.

Turning to this clone: Its antigen remains unidentified.

The CDR3 runs 19 residues. J gave up 0 bases and V 0 bases, and 10 bases lay outside the gene matches. Germline lookup yields CDR1 LGHNA and CDR2 YSLEER. Target depth was 1 in 200,000 to 1 in 1 million T cells, about 10x per clonotype. Clones were read by immunoSEQ multiplex PCR, and TCRdb kept only the in-frame ones, dropping some. The sample lists over 45,000 clones; 54% were seen once. The sequence was obtained from a human donor with chronic lymphocytic leukemia. V is TRBV4-3 and J is TRBJ1-4; TRBD1 agrees at 7 bases. The sample was PBMCs, taken at disease progression, from a patient treated with ibrutinib. CDR3 in amino acids: CASSQEPWGQIATNEKLFF. The DNA of the CDR3 is TGCGCCAGCAGCCAAGAACCTTGGGGACAGATAGCAACTAATGAAAAACTGTTTTTT.